The next 10 T cell receptor beta chains were all read from a single sample in a study of CXCR3-negative and CXCR3-positive naive CD8 T cells. The TRB cDNA libraries were prepared by 5' RACE with UMI labels. TCRdb reanalyzed the 5' RACE reads, giving one entry per CDR3 protein sequence and no DNA. The sample totals 55,000 to 65,000 distinct CDR3 sequences. The sample taken for sequencing was naive CXCR3- CD8+ T cells from blood. This sample's subset: CD45RO-CCR7+CD27+CD95- naive CD8+ T cells lacking CXCR3 (TNR3-). The receptors stem from a human donor in good health. Some clones in this sample may be carry-over from other donors' samples.

This rearrangement joins TRBV7-6 to TRBJ2-7; TCRdb's D gene call, TRBD2, goes unchecked for lack of DNA. The V gene's germline CDR1 is SGHVS and CDR2 FNYEAQ. The CDR3 has 18 amino acids. The CDR3 loop is CASSSRPSSGFLSYEQYF.

This sequence joins TRBV29-1 and TRBJ1-2; TCRdb calls TRBD1, which cannot be checked without DNA. The CDR3 runs to 14 residues. Germline lookup yields CDR1 SQVTM and CDR2 ANQGSEA. CDR3 in amino acids: CSVRTGAISDGYTF.

The chain has TRBV6-4 and TRBJ2-2; the TRBD1 assignment by TCRdb is unverifiable without DNA. CDR1 and CDR2 from the germline V gene are MRHNA and SNTAGT. The CDR3 covers 13 residues. Here the CDR3 reads CASSTGYTGELFF.

The rearrangement links TRBV12-3 or TRBV12-4 to TRBJ2-3; the TCRdb call, TRBD2, lacks DNA for checking. The CDR3 has 14 residues. CDR3 sequence reads: CASRRAGVTDTQYF.

The gene calls are TRBV29-1 and TRBJ2-5; without DNA, the TCRdb call of TRBD1 cannot be checked. The CDR3 sequence is 14 residues long. Germline V gives CDR1 SQVTM, CDR2 ANQGSEA. CDR3 sequence: CSVAGTVTQETQYF.

This CDR3 reads CASSETSGGSTDTQYF. V and J are TRBV6-4 and TRBJ2-3; TCRdb's D gene call, TRBD2, goes unchecked for lack of DNA. Germline CDR1 and CDR2: MRHNA and SNTAGT. The CDR3 runs to 16 residues.

V and J are TRBV12-3 or TRBV12-4 and TRBJ2-1. The CDR3 loop spans 13 amino acids. The CDR3 reads CASSLFDQNEQFF.

This chain joins TRBV7-9 and TRBJ2-7; lacking DNA, the TRBD2 call made by TCRdb goes unchecked. The germline gives CDR1 SEHNR, CDR2 FQNEAQ (reference sequence). The CDR3 extends over 15 amino acids. The CDR3 here is CASSFGTSGAYEQYF.

V and J are TRBV29-1 and TRBJ2-3; TCRdb's D call of TRBD2 is untestable without DNA. The V gene's germline CDR1 is SQVTM and CDR2 ANQGSEA. The CDR3 is 15 amino acids. The CDR3 loop reads CSVEATSGATDTQYF.

This sequence joins TRBV7-2 and TRBJ2-3; without DNA, the TCRdb call of TRBD2 cannot be checked. CDR3 length: 15 residues. The germline V gene has CDR1 SGHTA and CDR2 FQGNSA. CDR3: CASSFLAGGLDTQYF.